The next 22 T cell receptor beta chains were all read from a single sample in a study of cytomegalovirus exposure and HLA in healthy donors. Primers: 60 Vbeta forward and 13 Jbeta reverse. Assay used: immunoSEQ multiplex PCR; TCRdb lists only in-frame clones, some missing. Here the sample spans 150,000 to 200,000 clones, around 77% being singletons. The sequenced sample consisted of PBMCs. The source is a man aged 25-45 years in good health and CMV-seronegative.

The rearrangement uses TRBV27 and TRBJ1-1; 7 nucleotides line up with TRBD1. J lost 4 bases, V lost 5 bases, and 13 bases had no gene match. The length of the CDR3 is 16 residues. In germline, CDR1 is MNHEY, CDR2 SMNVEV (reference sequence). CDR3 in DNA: TGTGCCAGCAGTCCCGAGGGCAGGGGGTCTCGCACTGAAGCTTTCTTT. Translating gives CASSPEGRGSRTEAFF.

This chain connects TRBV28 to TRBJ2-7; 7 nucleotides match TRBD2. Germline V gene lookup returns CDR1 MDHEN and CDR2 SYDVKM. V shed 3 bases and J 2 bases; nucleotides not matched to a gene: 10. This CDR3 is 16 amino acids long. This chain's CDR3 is CASSFSWDGGTYEQYF. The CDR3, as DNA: TGTGCCAGCAGTTTTAGCTGGGACGGGGGGACCTACGAGCAGTACTTC.

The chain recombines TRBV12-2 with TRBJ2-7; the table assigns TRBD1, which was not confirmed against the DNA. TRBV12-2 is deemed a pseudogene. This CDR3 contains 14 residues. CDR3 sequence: CASRMGPVSYEQYF. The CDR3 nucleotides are TGTGCAAGTCGAATGGGGCCTGTGTCCTACGAGCAGTACTTC.

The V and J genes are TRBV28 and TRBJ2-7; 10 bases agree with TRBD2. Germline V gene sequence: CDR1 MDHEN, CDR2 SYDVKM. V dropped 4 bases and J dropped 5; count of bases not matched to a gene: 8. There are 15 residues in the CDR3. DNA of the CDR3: TGTGCCAGCAGTTCCCCCCCTAGCGGGAGACACGAGCAGTACTTC. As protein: CASSSPPSGRHEQYF.

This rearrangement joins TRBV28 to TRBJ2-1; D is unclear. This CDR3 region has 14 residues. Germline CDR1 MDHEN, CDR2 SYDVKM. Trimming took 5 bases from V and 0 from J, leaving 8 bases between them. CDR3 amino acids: CASSILGSYNEQFF. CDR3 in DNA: TGTGCCAGCAGTATCCTCGGCTCCTACAATGAGCAGTTCTTC.

The CDR3 DNA reads as TGTGCCTCTAATGGAGGGCGGTTGGGGGAGACCCAGTACTTC. The encoded protein is CASNGGRLGETQYF. The V and J genes are TRBV19 and TRBJ2-5; D is perhaps TRBD2 (6 bases). This CDR3 is 14 amino acids long. CDR1 and CDR2 (germline): LNHDA, SQIVND (reference sequence). The V gene lost 11 bases and the J gene lost 5 bases, with 21 bases spanning the gap.

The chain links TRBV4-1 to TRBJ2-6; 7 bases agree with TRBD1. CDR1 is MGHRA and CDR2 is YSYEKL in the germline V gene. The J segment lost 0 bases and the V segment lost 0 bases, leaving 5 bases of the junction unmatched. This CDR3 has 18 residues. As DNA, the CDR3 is TGCGCCAGCAGCCAAGAAGGGGGACAGCCCTCTGGGGCCAACGTCCTGACTTTC. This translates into CASSQEGGQPSGANVLTF.

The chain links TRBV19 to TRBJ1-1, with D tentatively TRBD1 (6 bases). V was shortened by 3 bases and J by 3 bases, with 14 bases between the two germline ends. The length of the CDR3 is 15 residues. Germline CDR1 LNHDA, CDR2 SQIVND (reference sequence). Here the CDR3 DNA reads TGTGCCAGTAGTATTAAGACAGGCCCTTACACTGAAGCTTTCTTT. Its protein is CASSIKTGPYTEAFF. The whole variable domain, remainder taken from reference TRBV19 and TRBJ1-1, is DGGITQSPKYLFRKEGQNVTLSCEQNLNHDAMYWYRQDPGQGLRLIYYSQIVNDFQKGDIAEGYSVSREKKESFPLTVTSAQKNPTAFYLCASSIKTGPYTEAFFGQGTRLTVV.

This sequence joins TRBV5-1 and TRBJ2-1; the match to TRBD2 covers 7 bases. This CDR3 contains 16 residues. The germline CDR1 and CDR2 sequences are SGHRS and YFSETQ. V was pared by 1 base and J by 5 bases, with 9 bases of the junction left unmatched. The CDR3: CASSLSPKTSNNEQFF. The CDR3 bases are TGCGCCAGCAGCTTGAGTCCTAAGACTAGCAACAATGAGCAGTTCTTC.

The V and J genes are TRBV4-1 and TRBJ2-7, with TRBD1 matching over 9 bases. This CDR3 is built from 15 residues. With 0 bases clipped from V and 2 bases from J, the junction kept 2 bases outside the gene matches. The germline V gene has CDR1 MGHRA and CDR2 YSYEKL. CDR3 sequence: CASSQERTGAYEQYF. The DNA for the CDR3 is TGCGCCAGCAGCCAAGAAAGGACAGGGGCCTACGAGCAGTACTTC.

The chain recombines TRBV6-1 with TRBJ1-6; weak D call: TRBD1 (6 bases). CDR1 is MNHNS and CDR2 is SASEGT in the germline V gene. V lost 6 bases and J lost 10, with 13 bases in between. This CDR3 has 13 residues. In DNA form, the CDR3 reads TGTGCCAGCAGACGTGAGGGGGTGTCACCCCTCCACTTT. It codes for CASRREGVSPLHF.

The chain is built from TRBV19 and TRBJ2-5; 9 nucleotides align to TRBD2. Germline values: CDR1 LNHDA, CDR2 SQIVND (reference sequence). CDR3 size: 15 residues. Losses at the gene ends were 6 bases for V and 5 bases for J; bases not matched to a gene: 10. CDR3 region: CASSQVREGYETQYF. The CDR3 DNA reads TGTGCCAGTAGCCAGGTGCGGGAGGGTTATGAGACCCAGTACTTC.

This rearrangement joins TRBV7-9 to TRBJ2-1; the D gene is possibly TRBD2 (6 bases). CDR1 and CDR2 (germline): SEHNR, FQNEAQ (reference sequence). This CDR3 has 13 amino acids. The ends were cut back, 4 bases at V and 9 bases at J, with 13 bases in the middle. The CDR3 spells CASSYAYGGEQFF. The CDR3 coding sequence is TGTGCCAGCAGCTACGCCTACGGGGGTGAGCAGTTCTTC. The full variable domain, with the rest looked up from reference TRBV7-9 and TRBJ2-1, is DTGVSQNPRHKITKRGQNVTFRCDPISEHNRLYWYRQTLGQGPEFLTYFQNEAQLEKSRLLSDRFSAERPKGSFSTLEIQRTEQGDSAMYLCASSYAYGGEQFFGPGTRLTVL.

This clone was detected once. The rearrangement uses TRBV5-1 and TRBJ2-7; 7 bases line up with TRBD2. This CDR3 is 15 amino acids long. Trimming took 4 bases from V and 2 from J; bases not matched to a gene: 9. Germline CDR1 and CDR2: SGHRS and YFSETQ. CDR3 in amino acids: CASSPTGLGAYEQYF. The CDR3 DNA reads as TGCGCCAGCAGCCCCACTGGACTAGGGGCCTACGAGCAGTACTTC.

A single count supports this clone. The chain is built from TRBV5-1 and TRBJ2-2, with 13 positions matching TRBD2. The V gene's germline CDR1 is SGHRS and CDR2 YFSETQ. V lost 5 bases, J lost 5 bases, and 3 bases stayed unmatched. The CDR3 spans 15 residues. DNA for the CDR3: TGCGCCAGCAGACCGACTAGCGGGAGGACCGGGGAGCTGTTTTTT. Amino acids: CASRPTSGRTGELFF. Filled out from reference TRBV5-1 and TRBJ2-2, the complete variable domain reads KAGVTQTPRYLIKTRGQQVTLSCSPISGHRSVSWYQQTPGQGLQFLFEYFSETQRNKGNFPGRFSGRQFSNSRSEMNVSTLELGDSALYLCASRPTSGRTGELFFGEGSRLTVL.

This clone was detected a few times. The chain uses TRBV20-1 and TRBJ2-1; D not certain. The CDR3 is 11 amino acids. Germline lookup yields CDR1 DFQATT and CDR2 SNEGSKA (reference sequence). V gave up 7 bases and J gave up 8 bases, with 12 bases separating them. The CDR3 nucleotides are TGCAGTGTGTACACCCGGGATGAGCAGTTCTTC. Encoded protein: CSVYTRDEQFF.

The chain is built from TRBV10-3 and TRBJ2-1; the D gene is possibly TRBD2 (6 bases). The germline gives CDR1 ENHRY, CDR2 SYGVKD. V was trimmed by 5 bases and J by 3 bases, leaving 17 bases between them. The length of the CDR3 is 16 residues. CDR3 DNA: TGTGCCATCAGTTCTGACGGGGGACCACTCTACAATGAGCAGTTCTTC. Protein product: CAISSDGGPLYNEQFF.

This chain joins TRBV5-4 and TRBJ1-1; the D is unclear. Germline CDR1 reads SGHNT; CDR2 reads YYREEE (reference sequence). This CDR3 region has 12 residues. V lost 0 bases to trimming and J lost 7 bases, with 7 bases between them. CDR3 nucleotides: TGTGCCAGCAGCTTGGTGGGCATTGAAGCTTTCTTT. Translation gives CASSLVGIEAFF.

CDR3 amino acids: CASGTQTGRTNTGELFF. The CDR3 DNA sequence: TGTGCCAGCGGAACCCAGACAGGTCGCACGAACACCGGGGAGCTGTTTTTT. The chain employs TRBV28 and TRBJ2-2; D perhaps matches TRBD1 (6 bases). V lost 8 bases and J 0 bases, leaving 19 bases between the germline ends. The CDR3 totals 17 residues. Per germline, CDR1 MDHEN and CDR2 SYDVKM.

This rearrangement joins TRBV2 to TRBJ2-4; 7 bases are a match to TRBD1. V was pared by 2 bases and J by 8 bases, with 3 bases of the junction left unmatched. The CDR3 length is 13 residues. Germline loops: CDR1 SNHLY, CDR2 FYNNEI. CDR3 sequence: CASSENRGDIQYF. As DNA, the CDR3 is TGTGCCAGCAGTGAAAACAGGGGCGACATTCAGTACTTC.

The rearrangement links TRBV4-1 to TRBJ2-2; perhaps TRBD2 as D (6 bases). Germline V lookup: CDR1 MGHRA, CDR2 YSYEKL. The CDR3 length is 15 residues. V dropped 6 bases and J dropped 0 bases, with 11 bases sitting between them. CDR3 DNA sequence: TGCGCCAGCAGTCACCGGGACTCGAACACCGGGGAGCTGTTTTTT. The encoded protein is CASSHRDSNTGELFF.

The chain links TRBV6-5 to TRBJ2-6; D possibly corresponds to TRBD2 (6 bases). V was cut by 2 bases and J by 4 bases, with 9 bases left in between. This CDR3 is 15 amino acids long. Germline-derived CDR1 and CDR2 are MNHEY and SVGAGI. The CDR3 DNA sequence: TGTGCCAGCAGTTACGGAGGGTCCGGGGCCAACGTCCTGACTTTC. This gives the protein CASSYGGSGANVLTF.